Included here is one T cell receptor beta chain sequence, with context. As yet, its antigen is unknown. This record belongs to a study of cytomegalovirus exposure and HLA in healthy donors. For the study at large: In an earlier analysis, almost 120 million unique TCR beta sequences were found from some 200 million T cells.

Overall study findings and caveats: Follow-up analysis later connected one missense variant in DCLRE1C with trimming of TCR beta V- and J-genes. The study listed 164 cytomegalovirus-associated TCR beta chains.

V lost 0 bases and J 8 bases, leaving 19 bases between the germline ends. The CDR3 is 16 residues long. Germline values: CDR1 LGHNA, CDR2 YSLEER. The PCR was carried out with 60 Vbeta primers and 13 Jbeta primers. The data were produced by immunoSEQ multiplex PCR, yet TCRdb's version contains in-frame clones alone and is incomplete. Here the sample spans 110,000 to 150,000 clones, less than 9.5% being singletons. This sequence originates from a male donor in good health and CMV-seronegative. The rearrangement joins TRBV4-3 to TRBJ1-1; no clear D gene. Material for sequencing was PBMCs. In DNA, the CDR3 is TGCGCCAGCAGCCAAGATTGGAACAGCCCCACTGGGGAAGCTTTCTTT. Amino acids: CASSQDWNSPTGEAFF.